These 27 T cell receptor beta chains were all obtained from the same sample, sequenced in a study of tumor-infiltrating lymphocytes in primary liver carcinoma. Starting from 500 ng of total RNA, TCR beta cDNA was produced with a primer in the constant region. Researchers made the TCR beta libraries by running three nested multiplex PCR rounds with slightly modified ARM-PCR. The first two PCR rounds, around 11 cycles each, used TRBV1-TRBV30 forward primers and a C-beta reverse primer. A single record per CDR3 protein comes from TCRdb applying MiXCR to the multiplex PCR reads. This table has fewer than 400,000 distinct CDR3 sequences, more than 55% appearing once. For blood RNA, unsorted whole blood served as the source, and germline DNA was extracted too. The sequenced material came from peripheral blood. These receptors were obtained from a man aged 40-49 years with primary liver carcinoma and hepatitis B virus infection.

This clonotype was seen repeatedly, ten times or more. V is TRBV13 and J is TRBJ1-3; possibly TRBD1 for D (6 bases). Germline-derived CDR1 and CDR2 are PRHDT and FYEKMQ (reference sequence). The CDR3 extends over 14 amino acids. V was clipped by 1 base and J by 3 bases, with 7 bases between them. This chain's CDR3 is CASSLARGGNTIYF. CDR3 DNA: TGTGCCAGCAGCTTAGCCAGGGGTGGAAACACCATATATTTT.

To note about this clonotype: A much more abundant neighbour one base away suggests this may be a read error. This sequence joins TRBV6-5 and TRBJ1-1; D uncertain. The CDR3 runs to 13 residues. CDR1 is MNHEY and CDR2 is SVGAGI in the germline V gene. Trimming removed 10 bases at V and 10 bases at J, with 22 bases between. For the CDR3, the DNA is TGTGCCACCCGGGAGACTGCTGAGTCTGGAGCTTTCTTT. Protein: CATRETAESGAFF.

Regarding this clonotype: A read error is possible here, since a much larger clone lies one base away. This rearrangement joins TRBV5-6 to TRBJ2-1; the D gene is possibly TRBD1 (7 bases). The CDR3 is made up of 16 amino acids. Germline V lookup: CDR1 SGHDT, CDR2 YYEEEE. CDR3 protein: CVSSLAGTGDTGEQFF. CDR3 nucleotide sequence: TGTGTCAGCAGCTTGGCGGGAACAGGGGATACGGGTGAGCAGTTCTTC.

The CDR3 here is CISSLGGYEQYF. The CDR3 nucleotides read TGTATCAGCAGCTTAGGAGGATATGAGCAGTACTTC. The chain couples TRBV11-1 to TRBJ2-7, with D possibly being TRBD2 (5 bases). The germline gives CDR1 SGHAT, CDR2 FQDESV (reference sequence). CDR3 length: 12 residues. Using reference TRBV11-1 and TRBJ2-7 for the parts outside the CDR3, the full variable domain is EAEVAQSPRYKITEKSQAVAFWCDPISGHATLYWYRQILGQGPELLVQFQDESVVDDSQLPKDRFSAERLKGVDSTLKIQPAELGDSAMYLCISSLGGYEQYFGPGTRLTVT.

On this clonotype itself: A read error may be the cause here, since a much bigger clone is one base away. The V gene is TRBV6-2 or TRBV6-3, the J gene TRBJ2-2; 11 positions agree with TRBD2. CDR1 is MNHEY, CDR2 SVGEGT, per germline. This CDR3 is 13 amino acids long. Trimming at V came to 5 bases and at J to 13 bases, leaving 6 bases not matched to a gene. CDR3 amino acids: CASSLLAGVRLFF. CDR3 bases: TGTGCCAGCAGTCTACTAGCGGGAGTGAGGCTGTTTTTT.

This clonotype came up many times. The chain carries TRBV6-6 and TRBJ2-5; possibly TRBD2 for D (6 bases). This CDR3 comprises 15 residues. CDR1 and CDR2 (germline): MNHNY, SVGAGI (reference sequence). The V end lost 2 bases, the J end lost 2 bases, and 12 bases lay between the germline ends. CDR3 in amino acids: CASSYGGRGQETQYF. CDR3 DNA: TGTGCCAGCAGTTACGGAGGGAGAGGGCAAGAGACCCAGTACTTC.

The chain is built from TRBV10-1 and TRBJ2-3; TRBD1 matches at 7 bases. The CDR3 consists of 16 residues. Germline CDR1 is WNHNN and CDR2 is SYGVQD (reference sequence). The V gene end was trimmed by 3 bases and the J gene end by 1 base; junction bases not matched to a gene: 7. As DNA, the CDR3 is TGCGCCAGCAGTGACGACAGGGAGAGAGGCACAGATACGCAGTATTTT. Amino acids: CASSDDRERGTDTQYF.

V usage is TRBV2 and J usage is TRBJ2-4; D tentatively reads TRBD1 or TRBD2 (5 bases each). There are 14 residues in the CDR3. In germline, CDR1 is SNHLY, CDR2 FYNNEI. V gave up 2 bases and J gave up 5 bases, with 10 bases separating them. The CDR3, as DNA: TGTGCCAGCAGTGAACTCCGGGACCAAAACATTCAGTACTTC. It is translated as CASSELRDQNIQYF.

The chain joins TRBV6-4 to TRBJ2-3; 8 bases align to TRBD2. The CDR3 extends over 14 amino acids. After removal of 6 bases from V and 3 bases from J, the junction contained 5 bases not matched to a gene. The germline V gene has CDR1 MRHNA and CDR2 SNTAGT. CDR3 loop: CASRHSSGTDTQYF. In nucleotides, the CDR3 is TGTGCCAGCAGACATTCTAGCGGGACAGATACGCAGTATTTT.

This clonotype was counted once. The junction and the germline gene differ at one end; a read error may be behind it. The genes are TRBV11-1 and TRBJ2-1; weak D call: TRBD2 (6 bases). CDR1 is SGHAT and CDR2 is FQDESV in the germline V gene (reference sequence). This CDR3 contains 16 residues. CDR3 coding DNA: TGTGTCAGCAGCTCATCCGGGACTCCGACCTACAATGAGCAGTCCTTC. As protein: CVSSSSGTPTYNEQSF.

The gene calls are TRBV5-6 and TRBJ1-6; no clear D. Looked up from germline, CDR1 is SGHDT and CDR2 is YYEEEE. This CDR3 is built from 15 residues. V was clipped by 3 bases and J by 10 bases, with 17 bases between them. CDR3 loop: CASSSRAGWRSPLHF. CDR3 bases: TGTGCCAGCAGCTCCCGCGCGGGGTGGAGGTCACCCCTCCACTTT.

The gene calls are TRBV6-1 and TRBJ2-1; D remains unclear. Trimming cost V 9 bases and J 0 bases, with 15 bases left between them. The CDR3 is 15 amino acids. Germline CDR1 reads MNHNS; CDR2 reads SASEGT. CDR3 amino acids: CASLTNVSSYNEQFF. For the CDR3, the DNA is TGTGCCAGTCTTACTAACGTCAGCTCCTACAATGAGCAGTTCTTC.

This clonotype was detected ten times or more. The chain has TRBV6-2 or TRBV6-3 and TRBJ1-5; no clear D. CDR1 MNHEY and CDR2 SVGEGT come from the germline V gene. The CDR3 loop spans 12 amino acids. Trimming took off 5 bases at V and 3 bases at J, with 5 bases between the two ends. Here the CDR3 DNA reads TGTGCCAGCAGTGCGATCAATCAGCCCCAGCATTTT. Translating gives CASSAINQPQHF.

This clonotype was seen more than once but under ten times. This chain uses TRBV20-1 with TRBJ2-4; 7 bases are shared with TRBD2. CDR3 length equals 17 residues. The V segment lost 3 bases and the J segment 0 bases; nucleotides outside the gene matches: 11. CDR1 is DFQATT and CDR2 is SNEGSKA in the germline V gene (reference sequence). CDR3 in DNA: TGCAGTGCTAGGACTGGGCTAGCGGCCCTAGCCAAAAACATTCAGTACTTC. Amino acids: CSARTGLAALAKNIQYF.

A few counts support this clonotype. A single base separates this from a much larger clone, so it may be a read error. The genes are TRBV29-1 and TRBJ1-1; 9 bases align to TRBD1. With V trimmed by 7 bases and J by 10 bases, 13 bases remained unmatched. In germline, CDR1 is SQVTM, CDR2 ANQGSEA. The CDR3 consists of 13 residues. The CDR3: CSASGGQGRGAFF. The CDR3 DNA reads TGCAGCGCAAGCGGGGGACAGGGTCGGGGAGCTTTCTTT.

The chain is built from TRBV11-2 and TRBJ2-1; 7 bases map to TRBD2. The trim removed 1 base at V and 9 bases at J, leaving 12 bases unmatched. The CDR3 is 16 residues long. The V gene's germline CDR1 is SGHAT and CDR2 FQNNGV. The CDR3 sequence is CASSLGSGQFGGEQFF. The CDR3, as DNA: TGTGCCAGCAGCTTAGGTAGCGGGCAATTCGGGGGTGAGCAGTTCTTC.

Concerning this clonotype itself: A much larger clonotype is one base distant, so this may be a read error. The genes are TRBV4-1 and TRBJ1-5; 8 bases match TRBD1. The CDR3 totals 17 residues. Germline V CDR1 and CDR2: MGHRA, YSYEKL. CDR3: CASSQEPGQEAYQPQDF. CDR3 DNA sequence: TGCGCCAGCAGCCAAGAACCGGGACAGGAGGCTTATCAGCCCCAGGATTTT.

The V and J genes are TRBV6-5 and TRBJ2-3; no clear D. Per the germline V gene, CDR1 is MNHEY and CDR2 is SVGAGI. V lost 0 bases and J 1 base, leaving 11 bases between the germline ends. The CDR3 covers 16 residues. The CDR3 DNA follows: TGTGCCAGCAGTTACTCGATTAGCAATCGCACAGATACGCAGTATTTT. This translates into CASSYSISNRTDTQYF.

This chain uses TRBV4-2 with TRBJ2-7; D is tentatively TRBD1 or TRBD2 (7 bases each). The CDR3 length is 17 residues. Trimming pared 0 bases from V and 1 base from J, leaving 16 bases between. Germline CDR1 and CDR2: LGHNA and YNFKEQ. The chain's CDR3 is CASSQEARQGLSYEQYF. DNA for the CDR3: TGTGCCAGCAGCCAAGAAGCTCGACAGGGACTATCCTACGAGCAGTACTTC.

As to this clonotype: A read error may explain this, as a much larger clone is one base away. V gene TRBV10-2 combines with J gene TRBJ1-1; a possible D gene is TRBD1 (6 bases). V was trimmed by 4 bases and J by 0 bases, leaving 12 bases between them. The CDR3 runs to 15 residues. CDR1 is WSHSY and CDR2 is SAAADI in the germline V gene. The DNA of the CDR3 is TGCGCCAGCAGTGTGTCGGGGGGCCTGAACACTGAAGCTTTCTTT. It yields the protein CASSVSGGLNTEAFF.

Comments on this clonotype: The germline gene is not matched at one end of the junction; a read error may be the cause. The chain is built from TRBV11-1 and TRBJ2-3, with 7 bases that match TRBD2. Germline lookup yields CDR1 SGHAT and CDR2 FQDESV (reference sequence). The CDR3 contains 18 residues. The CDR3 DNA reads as TGTGTCAGCAAGGAGGGTACCTTGATGCGGGGGACCACAGATACGCTGTATTTT. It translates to CVSKEGTLMRGTTDTLYF.

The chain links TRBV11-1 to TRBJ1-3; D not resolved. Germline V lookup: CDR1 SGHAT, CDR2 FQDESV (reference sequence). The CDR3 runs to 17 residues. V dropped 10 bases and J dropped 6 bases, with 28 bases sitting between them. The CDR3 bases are TGTGCCAACACCCAACCATCCGACCGCTTAGGAGAAAACACCATATATTTT. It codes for CANTQPSDRLGENTIYF. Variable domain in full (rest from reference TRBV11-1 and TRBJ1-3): EAEVAQSPRYKITEKSQAVAFWCDPISGHATLYWYRQILGQGPELLVQFQDESVVDDSQLPKDRFSAERLKGVDSTLKIQPAELGDSAMYLCANTQPSDRLGENTIYFGEGSWLTVV.

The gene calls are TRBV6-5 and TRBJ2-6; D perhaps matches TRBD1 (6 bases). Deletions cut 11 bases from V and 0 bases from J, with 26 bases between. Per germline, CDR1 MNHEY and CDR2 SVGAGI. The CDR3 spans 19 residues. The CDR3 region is CACKKKPGHLSSGANVLTF. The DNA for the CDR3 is TGTGCCTGCAAGAAGAAACCGGGACACCTTAGCTCTGGGGCCAACGTCCTGACTTTC.

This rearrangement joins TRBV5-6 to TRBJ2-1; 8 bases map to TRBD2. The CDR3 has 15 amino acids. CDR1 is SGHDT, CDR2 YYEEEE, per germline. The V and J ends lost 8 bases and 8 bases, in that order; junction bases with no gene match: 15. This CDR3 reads CARRSLFREGDEQFF. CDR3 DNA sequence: TGTGCCAGGCGCTCGCTTTTCCGGGAGGGGGATGAGCAGTTCTTC.

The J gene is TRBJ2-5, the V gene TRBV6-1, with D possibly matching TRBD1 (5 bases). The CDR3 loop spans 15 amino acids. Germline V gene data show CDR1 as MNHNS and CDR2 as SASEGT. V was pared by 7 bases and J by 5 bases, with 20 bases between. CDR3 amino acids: CASKRGIEVGETQYF. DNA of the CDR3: TGTGCCAGCAAAAGGGGAATCGAGGTGGGGGAGACCCAGTACTTC.

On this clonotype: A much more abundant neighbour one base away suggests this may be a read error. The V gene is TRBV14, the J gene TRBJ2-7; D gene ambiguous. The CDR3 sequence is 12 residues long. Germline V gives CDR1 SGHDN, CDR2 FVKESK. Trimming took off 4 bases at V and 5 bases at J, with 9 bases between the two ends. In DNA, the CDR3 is TGTGCCAGCAGCCGGATTTTCGACGAGCAGTACTTC. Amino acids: CASSRIFDEQYF.

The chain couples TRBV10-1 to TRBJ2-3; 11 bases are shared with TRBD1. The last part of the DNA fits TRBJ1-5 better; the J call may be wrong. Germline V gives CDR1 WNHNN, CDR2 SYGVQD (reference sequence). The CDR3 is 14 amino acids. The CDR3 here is CASRYGQGANMQHF. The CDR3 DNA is TGCGCCAGCCGATACGGACAGGGGGCAAATATGCAGCATTTT.